Listed below are T cell receptor beta chains from one sample, sequenced in a study of cytomegalovirus exposure and HLA in healthy donors. Measured with immunoSEQ multiplex PCR; TCRdb has only the in-frame clones, and not every one. Altogether approximately 84,000 clones are present, approximately 78% being singletons, with the ten largest covering around 2.3%. The material sequenced was PBMCs. The receptors were gathered from a male donor in good health and CMV-seropositive. CDR3s include the opening cysteine and the closing phenylalanine or tryptophan. A D gene is named only where the DNA matches it firmly. The size field is filled for only some rows; it gives once, few, many or a size class.

j_call clone_size v_call d_call cdr3_nt cdr3_aa
TRBJ2-7 - TRBV30 TRBD2 TGTGCCTGGAGTTGGGAGGGGACCTACGAGCAGTACTTC CAWSWEGTYEQYF
TRBJ2-3 - TRBV5-4 - TGTGCCAGCAGCAGGGGGGGGACAAGCACAGATACGCAGTATTTT CASSRGGTSTDTQYF
TRBJ2-2 - TRBV7-3 - TGTGCCAGCAGCCTACATTCCGTGGGACTCCTCACCGGGGAGCTGTTTTTT CASSLHSVGLLTGELFF
TRBJ2-6 - TRBV19 - TGTGCCAGTAGTATAGAGAGGTTAGCTGGGGCCAACGTCCTGACTTTC CASSIERLAGANVLTF
TRBJ2-7 - TRBV30 TRBD2 TGTGCGGGGACTAGCGGGAGCTACGAGCAGTACTTC CAGTSGSYEQYF
TRBJ2-1 - TRBV4-1 - TGCGCCAGCAGCCAAGGAGGCCTGCAGTTCTTC CASSQGGLQFF
TRBJ1-5 - TRBV19 TRBD1 TGTGCCAGTAGTACCACAGGGGGAGATTGGTATCAGCCCCAGCATTTT CASSTTGGDWYQPQHF
TRBJ1-2 - TRBV30 - TGTGCCTGGAGTGCGCAGGGCGATGGCTACCCCTTC CAWSAQGDGYPF
TRBJ2-3 - TRBV9 - TGTGCCAGCAGCGTAACCGAGGGAGGACTACGCACAGATACGCAGTATTTT CASSVTEGGLRTDTQYF
TRBJ2-1 once TRBV7-8 TRBD2 TGTGCCAGCAGCTTAAGGCTAGCGGGAGTGTACAATGAGCAGTTCTTC CASSLRLAGVYNEQFF
TRBJ2-1 - TRBV29-1 - TGCAGCGTTGACCCAGGGGGTACAATAGCGGGGAGTTACAATGAGCAGTTCTTC CSVDPGGTIAGSYNEQFF
TRBJ2-7 - TRBV28 TRBD2 TGTGCCAGCAGTGGAGCGGGGTACGAGCAGTACTTC CASSGAGYEQYF
TRBJ2-1 - TRBV7-6 TRBD2 TGTGCCAGCAGCCTTAGTACCCGACTAGCGGGAGTGGGTAATGAGCAGTTCTTC CASSLSTRLAGVGNEQFF
TRBJ2-5 - TRBV6-4 - TGTGCCAGCAGTGACGGGCAGGGGACCCAGTACTTC CASSDGQGTQYF
TRBJ2-7 - TRBV5-1 TRBD2 TGCGCCAGTAGCGGGAGTAACTACGAGCAGTACTTC CASSGSNYEQYF
TRBJ2-7 - TRBV6-1 - TGTGCCAGCAGTGAAGAGGGAGTCGGTAGGGTGGGGGCGCAGTACTTC CASSEEGVGRVGAQYF
TRBJ1-2 - TRBV5-4 TRBD1 TGTGCCAGCAGCTCCTGGACAGGGGGCCAGGGTGGCTACACCTTC CASSSWTGGQGGYTF
TRBJ2-3 - TRBV28 - TGTGCCAGCAGGGGGGCTAGGAGCACAGATACGCAGTATTTT CASRGARSTDTQYF
TRBJ1-2 - TRBV19 - TGTGCCAGTAAACCGAGCCCTTACGCTTATGGCTACACCTTC CASKPSPYAYGYTF
TRBJ2-1 - TRBV9 - TGTGCCAGCAGCGTAGGGGGGCGGGAGAGGGGTAGTGAGCAGTTCTTC CASSVGGRERGSEQFF
TRBJ1-2 - TRBV28 TRBD1 TGTGCCAGCAGACTGACAGGGGGGAATGGCTACACCTTC CASRLTGGNGYTF
TRBJ2-7 - TRBV5-5 TRBD2 TGTGCCAGCAGCTTGCCTAGCGGGAGTCTAAGGGAGCAGTACTTC CASSLPSGSLREQYF
TRBJ1-4 few TRBV19 TRBD1 TGTGCCAGTAGACGACAGGGGACTGAAAAACTGTTTTTT CASRRQGTEKLFF
TRBJ2-2 - TRBV4-2 - TGTGCCAGCAGCCGGAACCCAGGGGCGAACACCGGGGAGCTGTTTTTT CASSRNPGANTGELFF
TRBJ2-2 - TRBV7-3 TRBD2 TGTGCCAGCAGCGCTGGACTAGCGTCGAACACCGGGGAGCTGTTTTTT CASSAGLASNTGELFF
TRBJ2-7 many TRBV28 - TGTGCCAGCACCCTCGGTCGGACACCGACCTCTTGGGAGCAGTACTTC CASTLGRTPTSWEQYF
TRBJ1-5 - TRBV27 TRBD1 TGTGCCAGCAGTAATGGACAGGGGAGCAATCAGCCCCAGCATTTT CASSNGQGSNQPQHF
TRBJ2-7 - TRBV5-1 - TGCGCCAGCAGCTTGGGGGGCGGCGAGCAGTACTTC CASSLGGGEQYF
TRBJ2-5 - TRBV6-1 - TGTGCCAGCAGTCGCCAGGGCCAAGAGACCCAGTACTTC CASSRQGQETQYF
TRBJ2-3 - TRBV5-4 - TGTGCCAGCAGCTTGCGGGAGACAGATACGCAGTATTTT CASSLRETDTQYF
TRBJ1-1 - TRBV7-9 TRBD1 TGTGCCAGCAGCTTAGGTGGGACAGCGAACACTGAAGCTTTCTTT CASSLGGTANTEAFF
TRBJ1-1 - TRBV4-3 - TGCGCCAGCAGCCAAGATGGTGGCCGGAACACTGAAGCTTTCTTT CASSQDGGRNTEAFF
TRBJ2-3 - TRBV11-1 - TGTGCCAGCAGCTTAGAGGGCGAACGGGGGACAGATACGCAGTATTTT CASSLEGERGTDTQYF
TRBJ2-2 few TRBV7-6 - TGTGCCAGCAGGCAAGCGGGCTCCGGGGAGCTGTTTTTT CASRQAGSGELFF
TRBJ2-7 - TRBV6-1 TRBD1 TGTGCCAGCGCCGACAGGGAAGTCCCCTACGAGCAGTACTTC CASADREVPYEQYF
TRBJ2-7 - TRBV4-2 - TGTGCCAGCAGCCAAGATCTGGCGGACAGCTCCTACGAGCAGTACTTC CASSQDLADSSYEQYF
TRBJ1-5 - TRBV6-1 - TGTGCCAGCAGTGCCAGTCGGGGCAATCAGCCCCAGCATTTT CASSASRGNQPQHF